This T cell receptor beta chain was captured by sequencing in a study of blood T cells in healthy people across ages. Study-wide points: PBMCs that were unsorted prevented a conclusive naive versus antigen-experienced comparison.

Primed by a sample-barcoded 5' primer and a J-beta primer mix, a second PCR proceeded for roughly 6 to 12 cycles. TCRdb re-analysed the 5' RACE reads in MiXCR, keeping a single row per CDR3 protein. The data contain 1,500,000 or so distinct CDR3 sequences, 35% to 45% of them singletons. CDR3 size: 13 residues. V gave up 5 bases and J gave up 11 bases, with 18 bases separating them. Germline assignment: CDR1 SGHTA and CDR2 FQGNSA. Concerning this clonotype: Its antigen is still unknown.

This receptor was taken from a woman younger than 30 in good health. The J gene is TRBJ1-1, the V gene TRBV7-2, with TRBD1 as a possible D gene (6 bases). The sequencing sample was made of blood. In nucleotides, the CDR3 is TGTGCCAGCAGCGCCCGACAACAGGGAACGGCTTTCTTT. This sequence encodes CASSARQQGTAFF.